This T cell receptor beta chain was found in a study of T cells after yellow fever vaccination. In regard to this clonotype: Its antigen is unidentified.

The CDR3 spans 16 residues. Germline V gives CDR1 SEHNR, CDR2 FQNEAQ (reference sequence). Trimming removed 1 base from V and 0 bases from J, with 9 bases in between. Regarding the study as a whole: The booster response re-showed most primary clones: around 97% CD4, about 89% CD8.

MiXCR, run by TCRdb on the 5' RACE reads, gives a single entry per CDR3 protein. The profile covers approximately 600,000 distinct CDR3 sequences, with approximately 13% appearing a single time and about 15% taken by the ten largest. The TCR sequence derives from a man between 25 and 39 years old who received the YFV17D yellow fever vaccine. The J gene is TRBJ2-2, the V gene TRBV7-9; D ambiguous. The sample consisted of PBMCs, taken on the day of the yellow fever booster vaccination. The CDR3 coding sequence is TGTGCCAGCAGCTTAGTCCCAGGACCGAACACCGGGGAGCTGTTTTTT. This translates into CASSLVPGPNTGELFF. The complete variable domain, with remaining parts taken from reference TRBV7-9 and TRBJ2-2, reads DTGVSQNPRHKITKRGQNVTFRCDPISEHNRLYWYRQTLGQGPEFLTYFQNEAQLEKSRLLSDRFSAERPKGSFSTLEIQRTEQGDSAMYLCASSLVPGPNTGELFFGEGSRLTVL.